The source of this TCR beta chain is a study of shared clonotypes between healthy human individuals. Broader study findings: Unshared clonotypes carried lower generation probabilities than those common to all four donors. Sampling was confined to blood; repertoires within tissues likely differ.

Several immunoSEQ 96-well plates shared each subset's DNA, each plate a replicate. The assay was immunoSEQ multiplex PCR, and TCRdb's table has in-frame clones only and misses some. The sample lists roughly 600,000 clones, about 98% seen once, with around 0.3% in the top ten. Naive CD8 cells lacked CD45RO and underwent positive selection for CCR7, leaving out terminally differentiated effector memory CD45RA+ cells. Germline lookup yields CDR1 SGHRS and CDR2 YFSETQ. CDR3 length: 18 residues. Trimming removed 0 bases from V and 0 bases from J, with 17 bases in between. Points on this clone: Its specificity is unknown.

The rearrangement links TRBV5-1 to TRBJ2-3; D could derive from TRBD1 or TRBD2 (5 bases each). This TCR was recovered from a man younger than 45 in good health. Sequencing input: naive CD8+ T cells sorted from blood. This CDR3 reads CASSLEVSWDESTDTQYF. Here the CDR3 DNA reads TGCGCCAGCAGCTTGGAGGTTAGTTGGGACGAGAGCACAGATACGCAGTATTTT.